These T cell receptor beta chains were read from a single sample in a study of patients and donors after allogeneic stem cell transplantation. From the RT-PCR reads, TCRdb called clonotypes with MiXCR, one entry per CDR3 protein. The sample shows some 200,000 distinct CDR3 sequences, 40% to 45% of them seen only once. Input material: blood, either unsorted or a sorted T cell fraction (not recorded which). The origin of the receptors is a human donor who was either an allogeneic HSCT recipient or a stem cell or donor lymphocyte infusion donor (not recorded which). It is not recorded whose cells these are; they may come from a transplant donor. Both conserved end residues are trimmed from each CDR3.

v_gene,j_gene,CDR3aa
TRBV5-1,TRBJ1-1,ASSWKLSRDWSMNTEAF
TRBV15,TRBJ1-4,ATSRERMGNLGTLF
TRBV5-6,TRBJ2-1,ASSAGTSAEQF
TRBV3-1,TRBJ2-7,ASSQLAGARYEQY
TRBV6-2/TRBV6-3,TRBJ2-1,ASSYYLGQIHNEQF
TRBV2,TRBJ1-5,ASRRDRGLNQPQH
TRBV29-1,TRBJ1-1,SVVVAEAF
TRBV6-1,TRBJ2-5,ASSPGLPEGETQY
TRBV6-6,TRBJ1-5,ASSPLRAGTASNQPQH
TRBV12-3/TRBV12-4,TRBJ2-7,ASSFRLAGGTYEQY
TRBV20-1,TRBJ1-3,SARTPGQGNTIY
TRBV9,TRBJ1-2,ASSELERGYT
TRBV10-3,TRBJ1-2,AISKTTGGGYGYT
TRBV12-3/TRBV12-4,TRBJ1-1,ASSLPVGRGNTEAF
TRBV7-2,TRBJ2-1,ASSREPGVYEQF
TRBV3-1,TRBJ1-2,ASSPSLGYGYT
TRBV20-1,TRBJ2-7,SASTQRGRLHEQY
TRBV6-5,TRBJ2-3,ASSRTTSTDTQY
TRBV6-5,TRBJ2-1,ASSTSGRASHEQF
TRBV7-2,TRBJ1-5,ASSLASGVGNQPQH